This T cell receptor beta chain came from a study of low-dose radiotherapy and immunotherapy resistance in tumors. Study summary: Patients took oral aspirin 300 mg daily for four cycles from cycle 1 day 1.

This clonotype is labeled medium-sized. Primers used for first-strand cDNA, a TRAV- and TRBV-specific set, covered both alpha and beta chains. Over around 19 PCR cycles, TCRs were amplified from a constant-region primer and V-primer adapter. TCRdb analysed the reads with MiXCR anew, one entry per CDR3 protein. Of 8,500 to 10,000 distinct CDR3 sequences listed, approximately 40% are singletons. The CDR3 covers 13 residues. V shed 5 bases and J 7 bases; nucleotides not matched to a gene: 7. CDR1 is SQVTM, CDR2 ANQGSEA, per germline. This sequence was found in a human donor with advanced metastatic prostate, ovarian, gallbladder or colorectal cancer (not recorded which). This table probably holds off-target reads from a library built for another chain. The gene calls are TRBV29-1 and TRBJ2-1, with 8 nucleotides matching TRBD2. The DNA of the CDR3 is TGCAGCGTTAGTTTAGCGGGACGGAATGAGCAGTTCTTC. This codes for CSVSLAGRNEQFF.